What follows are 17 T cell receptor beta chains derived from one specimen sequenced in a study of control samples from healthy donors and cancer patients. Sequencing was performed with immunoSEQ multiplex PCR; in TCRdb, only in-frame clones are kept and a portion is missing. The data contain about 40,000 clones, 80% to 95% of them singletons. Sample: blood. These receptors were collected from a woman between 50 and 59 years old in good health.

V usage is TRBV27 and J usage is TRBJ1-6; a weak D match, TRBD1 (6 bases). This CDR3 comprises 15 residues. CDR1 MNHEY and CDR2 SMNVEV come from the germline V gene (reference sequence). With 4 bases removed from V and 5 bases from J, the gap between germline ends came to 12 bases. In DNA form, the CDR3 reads TGTGCCAGCAGTTCAACAGGGATGCATAATTCACCCCTCCACTTT. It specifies CASSSTGMHNSPLHF.

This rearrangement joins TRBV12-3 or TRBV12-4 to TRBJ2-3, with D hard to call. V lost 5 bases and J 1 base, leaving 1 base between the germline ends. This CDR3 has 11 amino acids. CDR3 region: CASSRTDTQYF. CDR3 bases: TGTGCCAGCAGTCGCACAGATACGCAGTATTTT.

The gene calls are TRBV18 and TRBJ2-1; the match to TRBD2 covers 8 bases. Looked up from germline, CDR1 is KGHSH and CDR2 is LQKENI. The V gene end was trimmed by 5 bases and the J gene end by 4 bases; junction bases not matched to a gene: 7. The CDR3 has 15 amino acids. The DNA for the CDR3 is TGTGCCAGCTCAGCGTTACTAGCGGATTACAATGAGCAGTTCTTC. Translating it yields CASSALLADYNEQFF.

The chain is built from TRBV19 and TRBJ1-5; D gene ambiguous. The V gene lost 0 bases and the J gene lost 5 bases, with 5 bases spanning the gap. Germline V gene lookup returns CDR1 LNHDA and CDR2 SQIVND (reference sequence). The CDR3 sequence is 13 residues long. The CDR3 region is CASSIERDQPQHF. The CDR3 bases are TGTGCCAGTAGTATAGAAAGGGATCAGCCCCAGCATTTT.

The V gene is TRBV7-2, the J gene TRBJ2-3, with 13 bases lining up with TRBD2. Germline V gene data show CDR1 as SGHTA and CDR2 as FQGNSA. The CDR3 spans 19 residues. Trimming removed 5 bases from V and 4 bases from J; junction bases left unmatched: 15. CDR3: CASSPRKSLAGGPADTQYF. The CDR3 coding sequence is TGTGCCAGCAGCCCCAGGAAGTCACTAGCGGGGGGGCCTGCAGATACGCAGTATTTT. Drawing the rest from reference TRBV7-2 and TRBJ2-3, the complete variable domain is GAGVSQSPSNKVTEKGKDVELRCDPISGHTALYWYRQSLGQGLEFLIYFQGNSAPDKSGLPSDRFSAERTGGSVSTLTIQRTQQEDSAVYLCASSPRKSLAGGPADTQYFGPGTRLTVL.

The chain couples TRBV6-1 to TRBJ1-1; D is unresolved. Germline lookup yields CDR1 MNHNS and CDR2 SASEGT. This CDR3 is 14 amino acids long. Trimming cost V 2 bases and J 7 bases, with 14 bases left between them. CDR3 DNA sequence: TGTGCCAGCAGTGAATTACGGGATGTAAGTGAAGCTTTCTTT. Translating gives CASSELRDVSEAFF.

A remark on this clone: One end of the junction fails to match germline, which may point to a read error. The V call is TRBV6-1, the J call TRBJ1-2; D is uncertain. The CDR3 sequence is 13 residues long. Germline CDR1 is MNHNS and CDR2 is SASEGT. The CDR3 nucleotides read TGTGCCAGCAGTGAAGGCGGGAAAAACGTCCGTCTCTTC. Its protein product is CASSEGGKNVRLF.

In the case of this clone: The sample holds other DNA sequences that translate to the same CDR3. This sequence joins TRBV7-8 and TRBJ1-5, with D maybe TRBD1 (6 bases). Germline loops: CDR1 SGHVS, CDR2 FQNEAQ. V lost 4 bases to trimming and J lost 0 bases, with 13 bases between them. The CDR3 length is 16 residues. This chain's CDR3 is CASSSTGFHSNQPQHF. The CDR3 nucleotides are TGTGCCAGCAGCTCCACAGGGTTTCATAGCAATCAGCCCCAGCATTTT. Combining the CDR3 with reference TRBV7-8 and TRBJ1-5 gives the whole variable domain GAGVSQSPRYKVAKRGQDVALRCDPISGHVSLFWYQQALGQGPEFLTYFQNEAQLDKSGLPSDRFFAERPEGSVSTLKIQRTQQEDSAVYLCASSSTGFHSNQPQHFGDGTRLSIL.

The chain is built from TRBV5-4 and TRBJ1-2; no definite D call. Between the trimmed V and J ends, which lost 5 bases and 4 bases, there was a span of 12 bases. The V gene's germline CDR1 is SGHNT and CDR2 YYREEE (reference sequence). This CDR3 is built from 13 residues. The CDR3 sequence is CASSPPGGYGYTF. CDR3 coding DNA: TGTGCCAGCAGTCCTCCCGGCGGCTATGGCTACACCTTC. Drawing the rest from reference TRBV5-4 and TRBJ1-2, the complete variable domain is ETGVTQSPTHLIKTRGQQVTLRCSSQSGHNTVSWYQQALGQGPQFIFQYYREEENGRGNFPPRFSGLQFPNYSSELNVNALELDDSALYLCASSPPGGYGYTFGSGTRLTVV.

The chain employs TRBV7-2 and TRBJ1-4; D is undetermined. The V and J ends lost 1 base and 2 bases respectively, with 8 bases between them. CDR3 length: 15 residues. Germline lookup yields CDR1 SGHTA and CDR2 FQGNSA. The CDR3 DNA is TGTGCCAGCAGCTTAGGGTTAATCACTAATGAAAAACTGTTTTTT. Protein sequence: CASSLGLITNEKLFF.

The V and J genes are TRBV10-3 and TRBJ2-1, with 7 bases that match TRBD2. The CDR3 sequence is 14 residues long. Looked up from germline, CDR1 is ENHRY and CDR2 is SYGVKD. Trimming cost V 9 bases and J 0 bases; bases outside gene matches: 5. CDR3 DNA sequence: TGTGCCATGGGTCCGGGGGGCTCCTACAATGAGCAGTTCTTC. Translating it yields CAMGPGGSYNEQFF.

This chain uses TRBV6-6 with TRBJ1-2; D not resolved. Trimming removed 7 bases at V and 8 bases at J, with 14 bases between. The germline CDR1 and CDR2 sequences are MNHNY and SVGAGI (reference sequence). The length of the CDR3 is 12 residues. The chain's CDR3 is CASNPGDRGYTF. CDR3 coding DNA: TGTGCCAGCAACCCAGGCGACCGGGGCTACACCTTC.

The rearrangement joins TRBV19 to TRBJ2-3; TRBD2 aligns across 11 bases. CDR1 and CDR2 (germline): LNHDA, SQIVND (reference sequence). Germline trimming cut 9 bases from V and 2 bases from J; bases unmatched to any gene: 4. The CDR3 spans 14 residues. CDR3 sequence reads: CASRLAGNTDTQYF. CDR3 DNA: TGTGCCAGCAGACTAGCGGGGAACACAGATACGCAGTATTTT.

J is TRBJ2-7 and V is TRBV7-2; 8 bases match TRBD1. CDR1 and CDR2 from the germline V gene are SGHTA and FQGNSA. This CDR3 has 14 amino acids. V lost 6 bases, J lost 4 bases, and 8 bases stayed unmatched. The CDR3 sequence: CASSEDRVRYEQYF. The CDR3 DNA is TGTGCCAGCAGTGAGGACAGGGTGAGGTACGAGCAGTACTTC.

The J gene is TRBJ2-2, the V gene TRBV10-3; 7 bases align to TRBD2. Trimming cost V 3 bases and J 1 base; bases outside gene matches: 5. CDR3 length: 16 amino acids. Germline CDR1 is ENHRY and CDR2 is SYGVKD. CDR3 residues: CAISERAGENTGELFF. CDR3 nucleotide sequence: TGTGCCATCAGTGAAAGGGCGGGAGAGAACACCGGGGAGCTGTTTTTT.

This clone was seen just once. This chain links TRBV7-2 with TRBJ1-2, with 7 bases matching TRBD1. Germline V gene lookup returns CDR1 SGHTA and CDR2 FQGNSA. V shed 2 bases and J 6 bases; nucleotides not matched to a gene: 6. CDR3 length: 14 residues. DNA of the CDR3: TGTGCCAGCAGCTTACAGGGGGTGTTCGATGGCTACACCTTC. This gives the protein CASSLQGVFDGYTF.

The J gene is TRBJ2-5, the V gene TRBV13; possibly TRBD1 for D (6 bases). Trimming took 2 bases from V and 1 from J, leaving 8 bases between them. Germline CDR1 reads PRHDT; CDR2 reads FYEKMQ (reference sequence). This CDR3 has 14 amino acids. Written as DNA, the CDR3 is TGTGCCAGCAGCTTAAGGACAGCCCAAGAGACCCAGTACTTC. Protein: CASSLRTAQETQYF.